One sample yielded the 17 T cell receptor beta chains listed below, sequenced in a study of blood T cell repertoires in COVID-19. The protocol was immunoSEQ multiplex PCR, while the TCRdb copy is restricted to in-frame clones and leaves out a portion. The data show 180,000 or so clones, 88% seen once. Sequencing used peripheral blood. These receptor sequences come from a young man with active or convalescent COVID-19.

In DNA form, the CDR3 reads TGTGCCAGCAGTCGCATCCAGGGACTAGCGGGCCGCTACGAGCAGTACTTC. It yields the protein CASSRIQGLAGRYEQYF. J is TRBJ2-7 and V is TRBV28, with 12 bases fitting TRBD2. CDR3 length: 17 amino acids. Germline V lookup: CDR1 MDHEN, CDR2 SYDVKM. J gave up 3 bases and V 5 bases, and 11 bases lay outside the gene matches.

This chain uses TRBV6-2 or TRBV6-3 with TRBJ1-1; 12 bases map to TRBD1. This CDR3 has 18 amino acids. From germline, CDR1 is MNHEY and CDR2 SVGEGT. J lost 1 base, V lost 4 bases, and 10 bases had no gene match. The CDR3, as DNA: TGTGCCAGCAGTTTCCCCGGGACAGGGGGCTTGAGGAACACTGAAGCTTTCTTT. This translates into CASSFPGTGGLRNTEAFF.

The genes are TRBV6-2 or TRBV6-3 and TRBJ2-5; maybe TRBD1 (6 bases). Trimming cost V 6 bases and J 4 bases, with 12 bases left between them. This CDR3 contains 13 residues. Germline V gene sequence: CDR1 MNHEY, CDR2 SVGEGT. The CDR3 DNA reads as TGTGCCAGCAGCCCATTCAGGGGAGAGACCCAGTACTTC. Protein product: CASSPFRGETQYF.

The DNA for the CDR3 is TGCGCCAGCAGCTCCAGCAGGGGGCTAGAGACCCAGTACTTC. It is translated as CASSSSRGLETQYF. The chain links TRBV5-1 to TRBJ2-5, with 8 bases matching TRBD1. Per the germline V gene, CDR1 is SGHRS and CDR2 is YFSETQ. The CDR3 covers 14 residues. V shed 3 bases, J shed 4 bases, and the junction held 5 bases outside the gene matches.

The CDR3 bases are TGTGCCAGCGGCAGGATCCCCTACGAGCAGTACTTC. It encodes CASGRIPYEQYF. The chain recombines TRBV7-2 with TRBJ2-7; D gene uncertain. The V end lost 8 bases, the J end lost 2 bases, and 10 bases lay between the germline ends. The CDR3 is made up of 12 amino acids. Germline lookup yields CDR1 SGHTA and CDR2 FQGNSA.

The gene calls are TRBV30 and TRBJ1-3; no definite D call. This CDR3 comprises 14 residues. Deletions cut 2 bases from V and 0 bases from J, with 8 bases between. Germline V lookup: CDR1 GTSNPN, CDR2 SVGIG (reference sequence). CDR3 protein: CAWSLALSGNTIYF. In DNA, the CDR3 is TGTGCCTGGAGTCTAGCCCTCTCTGGAAACACCATATATTTT.

J is TRBJ1-3 and V is TRBV7-2; TRBD1 agrees at 7 bases. Per germline, CDR1 SGHTA and CDR2 FQGNSA. V dropped 4 bases and J dropped 2; count of bases not matched to a gene: 5. The CDR3 has 15 residues. The CDR3 spells CASSYGTVTGNTIYF. The CDR3 bases are TGTGCCAGCAGCTATGGGACAGTAACTGGAAACACCATATATTTT.

The chain is built from TRBV19 and TRBJ2-3, with 7 bases matching TRBD2. Germline V gene sequence: CDR1 LNHDA, CDR2 SQIVND (reference sequence). The CDR3 spans 17 residues. With V trimmed by 4 bases and J by 4 bases, 14 bases remained unmatched. CDR3 in DNA: TGTGCCAGTAGTAGCCCATGGGGCGGGAGTAACGCAGATACGCAGTATTTT. Translating it yields CASSSPWGGSNADTQYF.

This chain joins TRBV7-9 and TRBJ2-7; tentatively, D is TRBD2 (5 bases). V gave up 5 bases and J gave up 3 bases, with 11 bases separating them. CDR3 length: 13 residues. Germline lookup yields CDR1 SEHNR and CDR2 FQNEAQ (reference sequence). DNA for the CDR3: TGTGCCAGCAGCCTTTTCGGAGGCTACGAGCAGTACTTC. Translation: CASSLFGGYEQYF.

This clone was recorded once. The chain recombines TRBV7-9 with TRBJ2-1; perhaps TRBD1 as D (5 bases). The V end lost 2 bases, the J end lost 2 bases, and 13 bases lay between the germline ends. The CDR3 covers 16 residues. The V gene's germline CDR1 is SEHNR and CDR2 FQNEAQ (reference sequence). CDR3 sequence reads: CASSLLGRVTYNEQFF. CDR3 coding DNA: TGTGCCAGCAGCTTACTTGGCAGGGTAACCTACAATGAGCAGTTCTTC.

The rearrangement links TRBV6-1 to TRBJ1-1; D is undetermined. The CDR3 is made up of 13 amino acids. The germline CDR1 and CDR2 sequences are MNHNS and SASEGT. V dropped 2 bases and J dropped 6 bases, with 10 bases sitting between them. The CDR3 coding sequence is TGTGCCAGCAGTGAAACGGGGAGCGCTGAAGCTTTCTTT. This gives the protein CASSETGSAEAFF.

The J gene is TRBJ1-3, the V gene TRBV6-5; a possible D gene is TRBD1 (5 bases). Germline assignment: CDR1 MNHEY and CDR2 SVGAGI. V was trimmed by 2 bases and J by 8 bases, leaving 16 bases between them. The CDR3 has 15 amino acids. The CDR3 DNA reads TGTGCCAGCAGTTACGGAACAGGACAAAGGGACACCATATATTTT. Translated, it gives CASSYGTGQRDTIYF.

J is TRBJ2-1 and V is TRBV27; D ambiguous. The V gene lost 5 bases and the J gene lost 5 bases, with 7 bases spanning the gap. The CDR3 covers 12 residues. In germline, CDR1 is MNHEY, CDR2 SMNVEV (reference sequence). As DNA, the CDR3 is TGTGCCAGCAGTACTTCAAACAATGAGCAGTTCTTC. This sequence encodes CASSTSNNEQFF.

The chain joins TRBV19 to TRBJ1-1, with D tentatively TRBD1 (6 bases). Germline CDR1 reads LNHDA; CDR2 reads SQIVND (reference sequence). CDR3 length: 15 amino acids. The V end was cut by 5 bases, the J end by 0 bases, with 13 bases between. CDR3 region: CASSWAGEMNTEAFF. The CDR3 coding sequence is TGTGCCAGTAGTTGGGCAGGGGAGATGAACACTGAAGCTTTCTTT.

The chain carries TRBV5-1 and TRBJ2-7; 8 bases agree with TRBD1. V lost 3 bases to trimming and J lost 6 bases; unmatched junction nucleotides: 8. This CDR3 contains 14 residues. Looked up from germline, CDR1 is SGHRS and CDR2 is YFSETQ. CDR3 nucleotides: TGCGCCAGCAGCTCAAGGACAGGGTCGAGCGAGCAGTACTTC. Translating it yields CASSSRTGSSEQYF.

The chain links TRBV5-4 to TRBJ1-2; 7 bases map to TRBD1. Germline CDR1 reads SGHNT; CDR2 reads YYREEE (reference sequence). The CDR3 sequence is 16 residues long. The trim removed 4 bases at V and 4 bases at J, leaving 13 bases unmatched. The DNA for the CDR3 is TGTGCCAGCAGCGAAGGGACAGCTGCTCCGATCTATGGCTACACCTTC. Protein sequence: CASSEGTAAPIYGYTF.

The chain couples TRBV2 to TRBJ1-2; 8 bases line up with TRBD1. Trimming at V came to 4 bases and at J to 8 bases, leaving 6 bases not matched to a gene. The CDR3 length is 13 residues. The V gene's germline CDR1 is SNHLY and CDR2 FYNNEI. CDR3 sequence reads: CASSAQGAGGYTF. The CDR3 bases are TGTGCCAGCAGTGCCCAGGGGGCAGGGGGCTACACCTTC.